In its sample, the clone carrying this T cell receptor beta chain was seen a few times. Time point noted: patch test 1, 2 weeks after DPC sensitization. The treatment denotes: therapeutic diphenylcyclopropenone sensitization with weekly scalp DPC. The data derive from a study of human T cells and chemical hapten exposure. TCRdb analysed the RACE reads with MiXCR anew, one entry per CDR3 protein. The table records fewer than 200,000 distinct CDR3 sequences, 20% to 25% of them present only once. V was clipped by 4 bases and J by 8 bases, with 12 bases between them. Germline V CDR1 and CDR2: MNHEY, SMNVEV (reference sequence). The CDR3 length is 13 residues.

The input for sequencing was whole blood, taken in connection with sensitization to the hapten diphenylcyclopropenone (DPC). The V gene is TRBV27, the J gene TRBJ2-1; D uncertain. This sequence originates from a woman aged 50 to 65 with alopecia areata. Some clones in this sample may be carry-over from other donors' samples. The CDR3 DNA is TGTGCCAGCAGTTATACAGAGATCGATGAGCAGTTCTTC. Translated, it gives CASSYTEIDEQFF.